This entry lists 12 T cell receptor beta chains sequenced from one sample in a study of blood T cell repertoires in COVID-19. Sequencing used immunoSEQ multiplex PCR; TCRdb keeps in-frame clones, though not all of them. The sample consists of 320,000 or so clones, around 86% of them appearing once. Sequences were obtained from PBMCs or T cells enriched from blood (not recorded which). These receptors were collected from a man in his sixties who had recovered from COVID-19.

This clone was seen a single time. This chain connects TRBV12-3 or TRBV12-4 to TRBJ2-5; a weak D match, TRBD1 (5 bases). The CDR3 loop spans 13 amino acids. Deletions cut 6 bases from V and 1 base from J, with 9 bases between. The CDR3 DNA reads as TGTGCCAGCAGCTTACAGGTCCAAGAGACCCAGTACTTC. It encodes CASSLQVQETQYF.

The V gene is TRBV5-4, the J gene TRBJ2-1, with TRBD1 identical over 9 bases. This CDR3 contains 17 residues. Germline CDR1 reads SGHNT; CDR2 reads YYREEE (reference sequence). Trimming took 4 bases from V and 0 from J; bases not matched to a gene: 8. CDR3 nucleotides: TGTGCCAGCAGCCCGCAGACAGGGGGGAGCTCCTACAATGAGCAGTTCTTC. Its protein product is CASSPQTGGSSYNEQFF.

The rearrangement uses TRBV6-2 or TRBV6-3 and TRBJ2-7; possible D gene TRBD2, 5 bases. The length of the CDR3 is 14 residues. The V and J ends lost 4 bases and 3 bases respectively, with 13 bases between them. Germline CDR1 and CDR2: MNHEY and SVGEGT. The DNA for the CDR3 is TGTGCCAGCAGTTTCAAGCGGCGAGACTACGAGCAGTACTTC. Protein product: CASSFKRRDYEQYF.

This chain uses TRBV7-2 with TRBJ2-7; maybe TRBD1 (5 bases). The germline CDR1 and CDR2 sequences are SGHTA and FQGNSA. This CDR3 contains 16 residues. Trimming removed 1 base at V and 2 bases at J, with 15 bases between. CDR3: CASSLVWGRSTYEQYF. The CDR3 DNA sequence: TGTGCCAGCAGCTTAGTTTGGGGCAGGAGTACCTACGAGCAGTACTTC.

The rearrangement uses TRBV2 and TRBJ1-2; perhaps TRBD1 as D (5 bases). This CDR3 has 13 amino acids. Germline V gene data show CDR1 as SNHLY and CDR2 as FYNNEI. CDR3 in DNA: TGTGTCGGTCGGGGGGAACTTAACTATGGCTACACCTTC. Protein sequence: CVGRGELNYGYTF.

This sequence joins TRBV11-2 and TRBJ2-7; D is perhaps TRBD1 (6 bases). This CDR3 contains 14 residues. Germline CDR1 and CDR2: SGHAT and FQNNGV. With 5 bases removed from V and 4 bases from J, the gap between germline ends came to 15 bases. The CDR3 is CASSPGQHTYEQYF. The CDR3 DNA reads TGTGCCAGCAGCCCAGGACAGCATACGTACGAGCAGTACTTC.

This clone was picked up a small number of times. This same CDR3 is encoded by further DNA sequences in the sample. CDR3 nucleotides: TGCGCCAGCAGTTCGGGAGCGAACACCGGGGAGCTGTTTTTT. As protein: CASSSGANTGELFF. The V gene is TRBV5-1, the J gene TRBJ2-2, with D perhaps matching TRBD2 (6 bases). The length of the CDR3 is 14 residues. Trimming pared 5 bases from V and 0 bases from J, leaving 8 bases between. Germline V lookup: CDR1 SGHRS, CDR2 YFSETQ.

The rearrangement uses TRBV29-1 and TRBJ1-1; 7 bases map to TRBD1. This CDR3 is built from 14 residues. V dropped 7 bases and J dropped 3; count of bases not matched to a gene: 11. Germline loops: CDR1 SQVTM, CDR2 ANQGSEA. The CDR3 is CSAARQGGDTEAFF. The DNA for the CDR3 is TGCAGCGCCGCCCGACAGGGTGGTGACACTGAAGCTTTCTTT.

The chain couples TRBV2 to TRBJ1-5, with a possible D match to TRBD1 (5 bases). V was cut by 2 bases and J by 1 base, with 9 bases left in between. The CDR3 contains 15 residues. From germline, CDR1 is SNHLY and CDR2 FYNNEI. The DNA of the CDR3 is TGTGCCAGCAGTGAACGGACATCAAGCAATCAGCCCCAGCATTTT. It encodes CASSERTSSNQPQHF.

This chain links TRBV18 with TRBJ2-2; D call uncertain. The CDR3 is 14 amino acids. V dropped 2 bases and J dropped 5 bases, with 9 bases sitting between them. In germline, CDR1 is KGHSH, CDR2 LQKENI. For the CDR3, the DNA is TGTGCCAGCTCACCAGGTCTACCAACCGGGGAGCTGTTTTTT. It specifies CASSPGLPTGELFF.

This chain joins TRBV3-1 (or the pseudogene TRBV3-2) and TRBJ1-3, with D perhaps TRBD1 (6 bases). CDR1 and CDR2 from the germline V gene are LGHDT and YNNKEL (reference sequence). With 6 bases removed from V and 0 bases from J, the gap between germline ends came to 12 bases. The CDR3 is 15 residues long. The CDR3 DNA reads as TGTGCCAGCAGTCTCGGGACACGCTCTGGAAACACCATATATTTT. This codes for CASSLGTRSGNTIYF.

This clone was picked up a small number of times. Other DNA sequences in the sample encode the same CDR3. The J gene is TRBJ1-2, the V gene TRBV6-5; 10 bases agree with TRBD1. There are 12 residues in the CDR3. V gave up 8 bases and J gave up 4 bases; unmatched junction bases: 1. Germline V gene sequence: CDR1 MNHEY, CDR2 SVGAGI. CDR3 in amino acids: CASRTGGYGYTF. The CDR3 DNA follows: TGTGCCAGCCGGACAGGGGGCTATGGCTACACCTTC.